A selection of T cell receptor beta chains follows, all from one sample in a study of blood T cell repertoires in COVID-19. Sequencing was performed with immunoSEQ multiplex PCR; in TCRdb, only in-frame clones are kept and a portion is missing. The profile covers about 80,000 clones, with around 83% appearing a single time and around a quarter taken by the ten largest. The source material was peripheral blood. The receptors come from a human donor in a cohort sampled during active COVID-19. CDR3s include the opening cysteine and the closing phenylalanine or tryptophan. A D gene is named only where the DNA matches it firmly. The size field is filled for only some rows; it gives once, few, many or a size class.

NA,TRBV23-1,NA,TRBJ2-2,CASSQSRFTGLDTGELFF,TGCGCCAGCAGTCAATCGAGGTTCACAGGCCTCGACACCGGGGAGCTGTTTTTT
TRBD1,TRBV5-1,NA,TRBJ2-7,CASSYIAGTGVHEQYF,TGCGCCAGCAGCTACATTGCCGGGACAGGGGTCCACGAGCAGTACTTC
NA,TRBV7-8,NA,TRBJ1-4,CASSLGGPREKLFF,TGTGCCAGCAGCTTAGGGGGGCCACGGGAAAAACTGTTTTTT
TRBD1,TRBV7-9,NA,TRBJ2-2,CASSSTGTELAGELFF,TGTGCCAGCAGCAGTACCGGGACAGAACTGGCCGGGGAGCTGTTTTTT
NA,TRBV7-9,NA,TRBJ1-3,CASQKGPSGNTIYF,TGTGCCAGCCAGAAGGGGCCCTCTGGAAACACCATATATTTT
TRBD1,TRBV5-1,NA,TRBJ2-3,CASSPKGQGEDTQYF,TGCGCCAGCAGCCCTAAGGGACAGGGTGAAGATACGCAGTATTTT
NA,TRBV2,NA,TRBJ1-5,CASRAGDDGNQPQHF,TGTGCCAGCAGAGCAGGGGATGATGGCAATCAGCCCCAGCATTTT
NA,TRBV6-5,few,TRBJ1-5,CAISLGTRQPQHF,TGTGCCATTTCGCTGGGGACTCGGCAGCCCCAGCATTTT
TRBD1,TRBV7-8,NA,TRBJ1-5,CASSLARTGPSNQPQHF,TGTGCCAGCAGCTTAGCGCGGACAGGGCCTAGCAATCAGCCCCAGCATTTT
NA,TRBV5-1,NA,TRBJ2-3,CASSLELLDTQYF,TGCGCCAGCAGCTTGGAACTCCTAGATACGCAGTATTTT
TRBD1,TRBV3-1/TRBV3-2,NA,TRBJ1-2,CASSQDPSGQGARGYTF,TGTGCCAGCAGCCAAGATCCGAGCGGGCAGGGGGCGAGAGGCTACACCTTC
NA,TRBV19,NA,TRBJ2-1,CASSVDRRGDNEQFF,TGTGCCAGTAGCGTGGACAGGAGGGGAGACAATGAGCAGTTCTTC
TRBD2,TRBV9,NA,TRBJ2-5,CASSDSRGGETQYF,TGTGCCAGCAGCGACAGCCGGGGGGGGGAGACCCAGTACTTC
TRBD1,TRBV30,NA,TRBJ2-7,CAWSRDRGYEQYF,TGTGCCTGGAGCCGGGACAGGGGCTACGAGCAGTACTTC
TRBD1,TRBV20-1,NA,TRBJ1-2,CSALDRVGYTF,TGCAGTGCTCTCGACAGGGTTGGCTACACCTTC
NA,TRBV3-1/TRBV3-2,NA,TRBJ1-6,CASSQGGARGSPLHF,TGTGCCAGCAGCCAAGGCGGGGCTCGGGGTTCACCCCTCCACTTT